The present TCR beta chain was sequenced within a study of vaccination effects on CD4 cells after COVID-19. Whole-study results and caveats: Mainly new vaccine-induced clones made up the post-vaccine spike-reactive clones in convalescents. By a late point after vaccination, infection- and vaccine-induced clones had shrunk markedly through clonal contraction.

A word on this clone: Antigen: not known.

When less than 12 days of culture had elapsed, CD4+ T cells were isolated. Only in-frame clones appear in the TCRdb table, and some are missing; sequencing was by immunoSEQ multiplex PCR. The sample records 45,000 to 60,000 clones, approximately 80% being singletons. This TCR came from a human donor who had a prior SARS-CoV-2 infection. Sequencing used CD4+ T cells from PBMCs cultured without peptide, obtained before COVID-19 vaccination.

The CDR3 sequence: CASSSGVGYEQYF. The CDR3 DNA sequence: TGTGCCAGCAGCTCAGGGGTAGGCTACGAGCAGTACTTC. J is TRBJ2-7 and V is TRBV11-1, with D possibly TRBD1 on 6 matching bases. This CDR3 contains 13 residues. Germline V lookup: CDR1 SGHAT, CDR2 FQDESV (reference sequence). V dropped 4 bases and J dropped 3 bases, with 10 bases sitting between them. Using reference TRBV11-1 and TRBJ2-7 for the parts outside the CDR3, the full variable domain is EAEVAQSPRYKITEKSQAVAFWCDPISGHATLYWYRQILGQGPELLVQFQDESVVDDSQLPKDRFSAERLKGVDSTLKIQPAELGDSAMYLCASSSGVGYEQYFGPGTRLTVT.